This T cell receptor (beta chain) was sequenced for a study of cytotoxic CD8 clonotypes in ibrutinib-treated CLL. Broader study findings: Clonality increased at ibrutinib response and stayed stable in sustained remission. At progression, however, it fell back toward baseline.

Investigators sourced approximately 2 micrograms of genomic DNA from cryopreserved PBMCs for TCR beta libraries. Libraries were prepared by immunoSEQ multiplex PCR; TCRdb keeps only in-frame clonotypes and omits some of them. The sample has about 72,000 clones, about 84% seen once. Points on this clone: Its antigen is unknown.

With 5 bases removed from V and 4 bases from J, the gap between germline ends came to 14 bases. In germline, CDR1 is LGHNT, CDR2 FRNRAP. The CDR3 has 14 residues. This TCR derives from a human donor with chronic lymphocytic leukemia. The chain has TRBV12-5 and TRBJ1-2; D is perhaps TRBD1 (6 bases). This specimen was PBMCs, taken at disease progression, from a patient treated with ibrutinib. The CDR3 coding sequence is TGTGCTAGTGGTCCCCTCGAGGGGGTCTATGGCTACACCTTC. This gives the protein CASGPLEGVYGYTF.